The clone carrying this TCR beta chain came up many times. No antigen is known for it. Trimming took 4 bases from V and 5 from J, leaving 11 bases between them. From germline, CDR1 is SQVTM and CDR2 ANQGSEA. The CDR3 runs 12 residues. These data come from a study of identical twins. Study results and caveats: The abundant beta clonotypes from cord blood had fewer insertions, and memory repertoires had none of this. Invariant cells of the MAIT and iNKT types might have partly distorted the zero-insertion analyses.

Every sampled donor was Caucasian and healthy. Template switching supplied a universal primer site; unique molecular identifiers were carried on the cDNA. TCRdb reanalysed the 5' RACE reads using MiXCR and keeps one entry per CDR3 protein. The data contain hundreds of thousands of distinct CDR3 sequences, approximately 8.3% of them singletons. These data are also associated with another study on yellow fever vaccine responses in identical twins.

Sequenced: memory (CD45RO+) T cells sorted from blood. This sequence joins TRBV29-1 and TRBJ1-2, with D possibly being TRBD1 (5 bases). The receptor's source is a woman younger than 35 in good health. CDR3 DNA: TGCAGCGTTGTACGACAGAATTATGGCTACACCTTC. Amino acids: CSVVRQNYGYTF.